This T cell receptor beta chain was observed in a study of T cell repertoires in cytomegalovirus infection. Study details: CMV infection together with matching HLA type was indicated by public TCR beta signatures.

V lost 6 bases and J 1 base, leaving 21 bases between the germline ends. Germline V gene lookup returns CDR1 MNHNY and CDR2 SVGAGI (reference sequence). The CDR3 is 18 residues long. Findings and caveats of the study: Cumulative frequency of public TCR beta families picked out carriers of CMV plus the relevant HLA.

TCRdb itself ran the reads through MiXCR, one entry per CDR3 protein. The data contain 120,000 to 150,000 distinct CDR3 sequences, about 6.5% of them seen just once; the ten biggest clones take up over 15%. In regard to this clonotype: Its target is not known.

The rearrangement links TRBV6-6 to TRBJ2-2; D not certain. This receptor was taken from a human donor in good health (CMV status not recorded). Some clones in this sample may be carry-over from other donors' samples. The sample comprised PBMCs. The CDR3 region is CASSYPPPGFQNTGELFF. CDR3 coding DNA: TGTGCCAGCAGCTACCCCCCACCGGGTTTCCAGAACACCGGGGAGCTGTTTTTT.